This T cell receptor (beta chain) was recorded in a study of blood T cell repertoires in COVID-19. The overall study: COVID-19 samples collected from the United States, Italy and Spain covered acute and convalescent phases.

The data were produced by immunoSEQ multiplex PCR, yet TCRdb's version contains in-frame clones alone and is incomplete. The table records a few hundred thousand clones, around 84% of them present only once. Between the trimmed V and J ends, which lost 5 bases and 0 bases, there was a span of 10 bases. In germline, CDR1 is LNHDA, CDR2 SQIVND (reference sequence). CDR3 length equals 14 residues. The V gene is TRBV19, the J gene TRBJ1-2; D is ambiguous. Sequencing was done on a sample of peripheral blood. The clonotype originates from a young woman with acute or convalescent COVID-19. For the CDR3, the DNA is TGTGCCAGTAGTCCCGCGGGTGCTAACTATGGCTACACCTTC. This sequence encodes CASSPAGANYGYTF.